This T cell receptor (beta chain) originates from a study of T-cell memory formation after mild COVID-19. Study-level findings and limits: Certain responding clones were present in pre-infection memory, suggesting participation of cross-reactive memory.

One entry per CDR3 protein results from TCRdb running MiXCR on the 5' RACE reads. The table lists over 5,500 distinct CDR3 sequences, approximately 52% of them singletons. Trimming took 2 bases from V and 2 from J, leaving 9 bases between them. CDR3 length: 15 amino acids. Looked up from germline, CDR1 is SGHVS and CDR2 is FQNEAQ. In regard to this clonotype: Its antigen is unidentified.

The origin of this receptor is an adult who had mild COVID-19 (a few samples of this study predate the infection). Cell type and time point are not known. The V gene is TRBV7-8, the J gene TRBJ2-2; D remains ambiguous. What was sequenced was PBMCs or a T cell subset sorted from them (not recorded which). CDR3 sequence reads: CASSLLGLNTGELFF. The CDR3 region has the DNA TGTGCCAGCAGCTTACTGGGCTTAAACACCGGGGAGCTGTTTTTT.